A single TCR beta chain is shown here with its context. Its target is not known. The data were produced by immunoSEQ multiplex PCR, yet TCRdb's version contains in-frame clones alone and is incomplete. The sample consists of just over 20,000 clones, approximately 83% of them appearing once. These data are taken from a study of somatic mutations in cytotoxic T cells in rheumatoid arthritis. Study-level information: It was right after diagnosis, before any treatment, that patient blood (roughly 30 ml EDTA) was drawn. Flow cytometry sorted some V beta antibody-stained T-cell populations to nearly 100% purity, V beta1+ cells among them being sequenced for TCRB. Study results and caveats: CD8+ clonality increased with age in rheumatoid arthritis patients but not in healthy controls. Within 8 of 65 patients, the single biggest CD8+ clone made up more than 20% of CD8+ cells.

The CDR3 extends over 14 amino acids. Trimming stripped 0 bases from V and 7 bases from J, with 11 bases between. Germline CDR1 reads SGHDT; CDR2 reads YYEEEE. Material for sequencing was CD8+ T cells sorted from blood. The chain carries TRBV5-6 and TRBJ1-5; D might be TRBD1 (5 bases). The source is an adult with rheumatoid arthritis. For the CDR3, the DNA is TGTGCCAGCAGCTTGGGGTTGGGACCGCAGCCCCAGCATTTT. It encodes CASSLGLGPQPQHF.